This record looks at one T cell receptor beta chain sequence and its context. The antigen is not known. The data belong to a study of breast tumors, draining lymph nodes, adjacent tissues. Study results and caveats: The data were judged consistent with most tumor T cells coming from lymph node and expanding in tumor.

Axillary draining lymph nodes of breast cancer patients supplied the node samples. TCRdb analysed the multiplex PCR reads with MiXCR anew, one entry per CDR3 protein. This table has about 89,000 distinct CDR3 sequences, approximately 30% appearing once. V gave up 6 bases and J gave up 2 bases; unmatched junction bases: 5. From germline, CDR1 is MNHNY and CDR2 SVGAGI (reference sequence). The CDR3 totals 14 residues. The sequenced material came from axillary lymph node tissue. The source is a female donor with breast cancer. Some clones in this sample may be carry-over from other donors' samples. This sequence joins TRBV6-6 and TRBJ2-5; 8 bases line up with TRBD1. CDR3 coding DNA: TGTGCCAGCAGGGACAGGGTCGGACAAGAGACCCAGTACTTC. Protein sequence: CASRDRVGQETQYF.